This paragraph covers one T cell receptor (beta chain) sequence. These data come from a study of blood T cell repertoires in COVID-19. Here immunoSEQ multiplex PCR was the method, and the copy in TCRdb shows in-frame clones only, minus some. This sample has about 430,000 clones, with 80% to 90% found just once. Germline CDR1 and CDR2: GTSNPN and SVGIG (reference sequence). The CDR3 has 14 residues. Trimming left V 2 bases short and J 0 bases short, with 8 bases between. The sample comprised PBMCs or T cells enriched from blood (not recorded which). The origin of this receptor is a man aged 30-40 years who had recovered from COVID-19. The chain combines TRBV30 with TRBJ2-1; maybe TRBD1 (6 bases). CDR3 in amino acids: CAWSQGSSYNEQFF. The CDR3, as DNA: TGTGCCTGGAGTCAGGGGAGCTCCTACAATGAGCAGTTCTTC. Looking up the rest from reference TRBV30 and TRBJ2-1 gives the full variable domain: SQTIHQWPATLVQPVGSPLSLECTVEGTSNPNLYWYRQAAGRGLQLLFYSVGIGQISSEVPQNLSASRPQDRQFILSSKKLLLSDSGFYLCAWSQGSSYNEQFFGPGTRLTVL.